The 9 T cell receptor beta chains in this list originate from one sample, sequenced in a study of vaccination and CD4 T cells after COVID-19 (dated by TCRdb to between 2020 and 2023). For these TCRs, the target antigens are not known. Explained via the paper, the treatment or condition label denotes: roughly 11-day PBMC culture with coronavirus spike peptide pools or control peptides (ViraFEST assay). Libraries were built with PCR. The run used an Illumina iSeq 100. TCR sequencing of DNA from cultured CD4+ T cells used the Oncomine TCR Beta short-read assay at the Johns Hopkins FTIC core. Using fastp at Q25 and MiXCR, TCRdb reprocessed the public reads and kept productive beta chains. CDR3 protein duplicates are merged, each entry listing the most common genes and DNA. The sample yields about 8,500 distinct CDR3 sequences; around 21% were counted once. The ten top clones hold 21% of the sample. This specimen consisted of CD4+ T cells from blood, cultured in vitro, obtained after SARS-CoV-2 vaccination. These TCRs come from a human donor who had recovered from COVID-19.

This chain joins TRBV6-1 and TRBJ2-7; TRBD1 matches at 7 bases. Per the germline V gene, CDR1 is MNHNS and CDR2 is SASEGT. The CDR3 runs 15 residues. V gave up 4 bases and J gave up 0 bases; unmatched junction bases: 6. In DNA form, the CDR3 reads TGTGCCAGCAGTGCATTGACAGGGCCCTCCTACGAGCAGTACTTC. This encodes CASSALTGPSYEQYF.

The chain is built from TRBV10-3 and TRBJ1-3; D not certain. The germline CDR1 and CDR2 sequences are ENHRY and SYGVKD. The CDR3 spans 15 residues. Trimming stripped 3 bases from V and 1 base from J, with 10 bases between. The CDR3 reads CAISDGLESGNTIYF. The CDR3 DNA is TGTGCCATCAGTGATGGACTGGAATCTGGAAACACCATATATTTT.

This clonotype has at least ten counts. CDR3 sequence: CASSIRGVTEAFF. Written as DNA, the CDR3 is TGTGCCAGTAGTATTCGTGGGGTAACTGAAGCTTTCTTT. V and J are TRBV19 and TRBJ1-1; D ambiguous. Germline assignment: CDR1 LNHDA and CDR2 SQIVND (reference sequence). This CDR3 contains 13 residues. Trimming removed 3 bases from V and 5 bases from J, with 10 bases in between.

This clonotype has more than one count but fewer than ten. The V gene is TRBV5-4, the J gene TRBJ1-2; 7 nucleotides match TRBD1. The germline CDR1 and CDR2 sequences are SGHNT and YYREEE (reference sequence). J gave up 4 bases and V 4 bases, and 10 bases lay outside the gene matches. The CDR3 is made up of 15 amino acids. The CDR3 here is CASSVDRVHGYGYTF. The CDR3 bases are TGTGCCAGCAGCGTTGACAGGGTCCACGGCTATGGCTACACCTTC. Full variable domain (missing parts from reference TRBV5-4 and TRBJ1-2): ETGVTQSPTHLIKTRGQQVTLRCSSQSGHNTVSWYQQALGQGPQFIFQYYREEENGRGNFPPRFSGLQFPNYSSELNVNALELDDSALYLCASSVDRVHGYGYTFGSGTRLTVV.

This clonotype appeared a few times. This chain links TRBV11-2 with TRBJ2-5, with 15 positions matching TRBD2. The CDR3 extends over 18 amino acids. Germline V CDR1 and CDR2: SGHAT, FQNNGV. Trimming removed 5 bases from V and 5 bases from J; junction bases left unmatched: 12. The CDR3 is CASSQYSGLAGGRETQYF. DNA of the CDR3: TGTGCCAGCAGCCAATATTCCGGACTAGCGGGGGGGCGGGAGACCCAGTACTTC.

Concerning this clonotype: This could be a read error, since a much larger clone is one nucleotide away. CDR3 sequence: CASSETNDYNEQFF. The CDR3 region has the DNA TGTGCCAGCAGTGAAACCAACGACTACAATGAGCAGTTCTTC. V and J are TRBV6-1 and TRBJ2-1; D unresolved. Germline CDR1 and CDR2: MNHNS and SASEGT. This CDR3 is 14 amino acids long. V lost 2 bases, J lost 3 bases, and 8 bases lay in between.

The rearrangement links TRBV5-1 to TRBJ2-5, with 10 positions matching TRBD2. The germline V gene has CDR1 SGHRS and CDR2 YFSETQ. The V and J ends lost 3 bases and 2 bases, in that order; junction bases with no gene match: 4. CDR3 length: 15 residues. Written as DNA, the CDR3 is TGCGCCAGCAGCTCTGGACTAGCGGATCAAGAGACCCAGTACTTC. Translation: CASSSGLADQETQYF.

At least ten counts were recorded for this clonotype. The chain links TRBV27 to TRBJ1-5; D may be TRBD1 (6 bases). Germline CDR1 reads MNHEY; CDR2 reads SMNVEV (reference sequence). V lost 3 bases to trimming and J lost 4 bases, with 19 bases between them. The CDR3 is 17 residues long. The CDR3 DNA reads TGTGCCAGCAGTTTGGAGGGAGGGGGATTTGGGAATCAGCCCCAGCATTTT. Protein sequence: CASSLEGGGFGNQPQHF.

The V gene is TRBV9, the J gene TRBJ2-3, with unresolved D. CDR3 length: 12 residues. Trimming stripped 2 bases from V and 2 bases from J, with 3 bases between. Germline CDR1 SGDLS, CDR2 YYNGEE. CDR3 DNA sequence: TGTGCCAGCAGCGTCAACACAGATACGCAGTATTTT. Translated, it gives CASSVNTDTQYF.